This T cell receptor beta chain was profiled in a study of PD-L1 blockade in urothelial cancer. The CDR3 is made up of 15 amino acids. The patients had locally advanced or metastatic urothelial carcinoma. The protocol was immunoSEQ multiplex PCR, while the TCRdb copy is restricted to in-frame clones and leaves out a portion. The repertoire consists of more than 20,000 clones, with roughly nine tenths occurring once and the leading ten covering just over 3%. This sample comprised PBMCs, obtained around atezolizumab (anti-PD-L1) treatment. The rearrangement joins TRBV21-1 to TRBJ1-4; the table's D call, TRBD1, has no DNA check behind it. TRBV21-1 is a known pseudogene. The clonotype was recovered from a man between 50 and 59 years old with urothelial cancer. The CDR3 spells CASSLARVTNEKLFF. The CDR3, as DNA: TGTGCCAGCAGCCTTGCCAGGGTAACTAATGAAAAACTGTTTTTT.